The 26 T cell receptor beta chains below all came from one sample that was sequenced in a study of T cell responses to AZD1222 COVID-19 vaccine. Here immunoSEQ multiplex PCR was the method, and the copy in TCRdb shows in-frame clones only, minus some. The table has tens of thousands of clones, 86% seen once. Sample: peripheral blood, taken 28 days after the second AZD1222 dose. Source of these receptors: an adult who received the AZD1222 COVID-19 vaccine.

This clone is medium-sized by share. The rearrangement links TRBV5-6 to TRBJ1-1; TRBD1 might be the D (6 bases). The length of the CDR3 is 13 residues. The V end was cut by 2 bases, the J end by 7 bases, with 12 bases between. Germline loops: CDR1 SGHDT, CDR2 YYEEEE. CDR3 in amino acids: CASSLQGPHEAFF. DNA of the CDR3: TGTGCCAGCAGCTTACAGGGTCCCCATGAAGCTTTCTTT.

V and J are TRBV5-1 and TRBJ2-5; D call uncertain. Trimming stripped 0 bases from V and 5 bases from J, with 11 bases between. The CDR3 runs 14 residues. Germline-derived CDR1 and CDR2 are SGHRS and YFSETQ. The CDR3 loop reads CASSLAQERETQYF. The CDR3 nucleotides are TGCGCCAGCAGCTTGGCCCAGGAGCGTGAGACCCAGTACTTC.

V gene TRBV7-9 combines with J gene TRBJ2-5, with D uncertain. The germline V and J ends were trimmed by 4 bases and 6 bases, with 12 bases remaining between them. The CDR3 consists of 13 residues. Germline loops: CDR1 SEHNR, CDR2 FQNEAQ (reference sequence). The CDR3 nucleotides are TGTGCCAGCAGCTCCGGCAGTCGACAGACCCAGTACTTC. It encodes CASSSGSRQTQYF.

This clone was seen more than once but under ten times. J is TRBJ1-6 and V is TRBV2; D is unclear. This CDR3 spans 11 amino acids. Germline loops: CDR1 SNHLY, CDR2 FYNNEI. The V end lost 8 bases, the J end lost 8 bases, and 7 bases lay between the germline ends. The CDR3 sequence: CASLLDSPLHF. CDR3 bases: TGTGCCAGCCTTCTGGATTCACCCCTCCACTTT.

This rearrangement joins TRBV3-1 (or the pseudogene TRBV3-2) to TRBJ2-4, with TRBD2 identical over 7 bases. This CDR3 region has 16 residues. Germline V gives CDR1 LGHDT, CDR2 YNNKEL (reference sequence). The trim removed 1 base at V and 6 bases at J, leaving 9 bases unmatched. CDR3 in DNA: TGTGCCAGCAGCCAAGTCCTCCGGGGGGTTGGAAACATTCAGTACTTC. This encodes CASSQVLRGVGNIQYF.

The CDR3 protein is CASSPGVSYNEQFF. As DNA, the CDR3 is TGCGCCAGCAGCCCGGGAGTCTCCTACAATGAGCAGTTCTTC. V gene TRBV5-1 combines with J gene TRBJ2-1; a possible D gene is TRBD2 (6 bases). The CDR3 runs to 14 residues. Germline V lookup: CDR1 SGHRS, CDR2 YFSETQ. The ends were cut back, 4 bases at V and 0 bases at J, with 8 bases in the middle.

CDR3: CASSLLLTNTEAFF. The CDR3 DNA reads TGTGCCAGCAGTTTACTCCTGACGAACACTGAAGCTTTCTTT. The V call is TRBV28, the J call TRBJ1-1, with no clear D. V lost 2 bases to trimming and J lost 1 base, with 8 bases between them. CDR3 size: 14 residues. Germline CDR1 and CDR2: MDHEN and SYDVKM.

V and J are TRBV5-4 and TRBJ2-2; 8 positions match TRBD2. The CDR3 loop spans 16 amino acids. CDR1 and CDR2 (germline): SGHNT, YYREEE (reference sequence). The J segment lost 4 bases and the V segment lost 0 bases, leaving 5 bases of the junction unmatched. DNA of the CDR3: TGTGCCAGCAGCTTGGGCGGGCTAGCGGGCACCGGGGAGCTGTTTTTT. This gives the protein CASSLGGLAGTGELFF.

The chain recombines TRBV19 with TRBJ2-5; D not certain. Germline V gene lookup returns CDR1 LNHDA and CDR2 SQIVND (reference sequence). There are 13 residues in the CDR3. Trimming removed 5 bases from V and 6 bases from J, with 13 bases in between. CDR3 nucleotide sequence: TGTGCCAGTAGTGAAGGGTTTGTGAAGACCCAGTACTTC. This codes for CASSEGFVKTQYF.

This chain links TRBV6-2 or TRBV6-3 with TRBJ1-2, with D perhaps matching TRBD1 (5 bases). CDR1 is MNHEY and CDR2 is SVGEGT in the germline V gene. The V end lost 4 bases, the J end lost 10 bases, and 16 bases lay between the germline ends. The CDR3 length is 13 residues. For the CDR3, the DNA is TGTGCCAGCAGTTGGGGACCTCGATTGGACTACACCTTC. Amino acids: CASSWGPRLDYTF.

The rearrangement joins TRBV29-1 to TRBJ2-3; no reliable D call. CDR3 length equals 14 residues. Trimming removed 4 bases from V and 0 bases from J, with 11 bases in between. Germline lookup yields CDR1 SQVTM and CDR2 ANQGSEA. The CDR3, as DNA: TGCAGCGTTGCTTTCGGAATGAGCACAGATACGCAGTATTTT. It specifies CSVAFGMSTDTQYF.

This chain uses TRBV6-5 with TRBJ2-7; TRBD2 is a possible D gene (5 bases). Trimming took off 4 bases at V and 0 bases at J, with 13 bases between the two ends. There are 15 residues in the CDR3. Germline V gene lookup returns CDR1 MNHEY and CDR2 SVGAGI. The CDR3 DNA sequence: TGTGCCAGCAGTTCTCGCCCTCGGGGCTCCTACGAGCAGTACTTC. Encoded protein: CASSSRPRGSYEQYF.

The chain combines TRBV12-3 or TRBV12-4 with TRBJ1-2; D gene ambiguous. The CDR3 is 13 residues long. With 6 bases removed from V and 8 bases from J, the gap between germline ends came to 16 bases. The DNA for the CDR3 is TGTGCCAGCAGCCTCCCCCACAGCGGCGGCTACACCTTC. This gives the protein CASSLPHSGGYTF.

The V and J genes are TRBV13 and TRBJ2-7; 7 bases match TRBD1. The CDR3 consists of 14 residues. The germline V gene has CDR1 PRHDT and CDR2 FYEKMQ (reference sequence). With V trimmed by 6 bases and J by 4 bases, 9 bases remained unmatched. The CDR3 protein is CASRRTGTAYEQYF. The CDR3 DNA sequence: TGTGCCAGCAGACGAACCGGGACAGCATACGAGCAGTACTTC.

The V call is TRBV14, the J call TRBJ1-1; no definite D call. The CDR3 length is 13 residues. Trimming took off 3 bases at V and 0 bases at J, with 5 bases between the two ends. Germline V gene data show CDR1 as SGHDN and CDR2 as FVKESK. The CDR3 loop is CASSQWVNTEAFF. In DNA form, the CDR3 reads TGTGCCAGCAGCCAGTGGGTGAACACTGAAGCTTTCTTT.

The gene calls are TRBV19 and TRBJ2-1, with D uncertain. The CDR3 covers 12 residues. Germline assignment: CDR1 LNHDA and CDR2 SQIVND (reference sequence). Trimming removed 9 bases from V and 9 bases from J, with 15 bases in between. CDR3 nucleotides: TGTGCCAGCTACGGCCTAAAGGGTGAGCAGTTCTTC. It codes for CASYGLKGEQFF.

The chain recombines TRBV4-2 with TRBJ1-5; weak D call: TRBD1 (5 bases). The CDR3 has 16 amino acids. Trimming removed 0 bases at V and 5 bases at J, with 14 bases between. CDR1 is LGHNA and CDR2 is YNFKEQ in the germline V gene. CDR3 in DNA: TGTGCCAGCAGCCAAGATCACGGCAGGGTGGATCAGCCCCAGCATTTT. This codes for CASSQDHGRVDQPQHF.

The chain joins TRBV12-3 or TRBV12-4 to TRBJ1-3, with D perhaps matching TRBD1 (5 bases). The CDR3 is 11 residues long. The V end was cut by 6 bases, the J end by 8 bases, with 8 bases between. CDR3 sequence: CASRGTYTIYF. In DNA, the CDR3 is TGTGCCAGCAGGGGGACGTACACCATATATTTT.

The chain joins TRBV10-3 to TRBJ2-5; no definite D call. CDR1 and CDR2 (germline): ENHRY, SYGVKD. Between the trimmed V and J ends, which lost 0 bases and 2 bases, there was a span of 7 bases. This CDR3 contains 14 residues. The CDR3 is CAISESPDQETQYF. For the CDR3, the DNA is TGTGCCATCAGTGAGTCCCCGGATCAAGAGACCCAGTACTTC.

This chain connects TRBV28 to TRBJ1-6; TRBD1 might be the D (5 bases). CDR1 is MDHEN, CDR2 SYDVKM, per germline. Trimming left V 4 bases short and J 2 bases short, with 12 bases between. This CDR3 has 16 amino acids. The CDR3: CASSSGGGTYNSPLHF. The CDR3 coding sequence is TGTGCCAGCAGTTCTGGGGGAGGAACCTATAATTCACCCCTCCACTTT.

This chain links TRBV5-1 with TRBJ1-5; 12 bases are shared with TRBD1. CDR3 size: 18 residues. The junction had 15 bases not matched to a gene; V was cut back by 4 bases and J by 7 bases. Germline CDR1 is SGHRS and CDR2 is YFSETQ. CDR3 loop: CASSLQGPGTGGEQPQHF. The DNA for the CDR3 is TGCGCCAGCAGCCTCCAGGGTCCCGGGACAGGGGGCGAGCAGCCCCAGCATTTT. The full variable domain, with the rest looked up from reference TRBV5-1 and TRBJ1-5, is KAGVTQTPRYLIKTRGQQVTLSCSPISGHRSVSWYQQTPGQGLQFLFEYFSETQRNKGNFPGRFSGRQFSNSRSEMNVSTLELGDSALYLCASSLQGPGTGGEQPQHFGDGTRLSIL.

V usage is TRBV6-2 or TRBV6-3 and J usage is TRBJ2-7, with TRBD2 matching over 12 bases. V was clipped by 5 bases and J by 3 bases; unmatched bases: 8. The CDR3 consists of 16 residues. Germline CDR1 reads MNHEY; CDR2 reads SVGEGT. Written as DNA, the CDR3 is TGTGCCAGCAGTCCCGCGTTACTAGCGGGAGGCTACGAGCAGTACTTC. It specifies CASSPALLAGGYEQYF.

The chain links TRBV7-2 to TRBJ2-3; 12 bases are shared with TRBD2. The V segment lost 5 bases and the J segment 1 base; nucleotides outside the gene matches: 4. The CDR3 is 16 residues long. Germline CDR1 reads SGHTA; CDR2 reads FQGNSA. Written as DNA, the CDR3 is TGTGCCAGCAGCGCTCGACTAGCGGGGGGCACAGATACGCAGTATTTT. Amino acid sequence: CASSARLAGGTDTQYF.

The chain recombines TRBV11-2 with TRBJ1-5; possibly TRBD1 for D (5 bases). Trimming pared 5 bases from V and 7 bases from J, leaving 12 bases between. This CDR3 has 13 amino acids. Germline-derived CDR1 and CDR2 are SGHAT and FQNNGV. This CDR3 reads CASSPGAGQPQHF. In DNA form, the CDR3 reads TGTGCCAGCAGCCCCGGGGCCGGGCAGCCCCAGCATTTT. Drawing the rest from reference TRBV11-2 and TRBJ1-5, the complete variable domain is EAGVAQSPRYKIIEKRQSVAFWCNPISGHATLYWYQQILGQGPKLLIQFQNNGVVDDSQLPKDRFSAERLKGVDSTLKIQPAKLEDSAVYLCASSPGAGQPQHFGDGTRLSIL.

The chain uses TRBV5-1 and TRBJ2-7, with 9 bases lining up with TRBD2. Germline assignment: CDR1 SGHRS and CDR2 YFSETQ. The CDR3 loop spans 17 amino acids. The V segment lost 0 bases and the J segment 2 bases; nucleotides outside the gene matches: 9. The DNA for the CDR3 is TGCGCCAGCAGCTTGGCTGGAGCGGGAGGACAAACCTACGAGCAGTACTTC. Translated: CASSLAGAGGQTYEQYF.

The chain couples TRBV5-5 to TRBJ1-1; D ambiguous. Germline V lookup: CDR1 SGHKS, CDR2 YYEKEE (reference sequence). This CDR3 has 14 residues. Deletions cut 0 bases from V and 1 base from J, with 7 bases between. The CDR3 is CASSLVQTNTEAFF. In DNA, the CDR3 is TGTGCCAGCAGCTTGGTTCAAACGAACACTGAAGCTTTCTTT.